This TCR beta chain is drawn from a study of blood T cell repertoires in COVID-19. For the study at large: The origin of the acute and convalescent COVID-19 samples was the United States, Italy and Spain. PBMCs, B-cell-depleted T cells, or T cells were the source of the cDNA or gDNA that made up the material.

Original methodology: The authors estimated nucleated cell counts from reference gene primer amplification. This table comes from immunoSEQ multiplex PCR, and its TCRdb copy is limited to in-frame clones, with some not included. For V, J and clone size, that table is used; D and trimming come from the DNA. The sample lists roughly 250,000 clones; about 79% were seen once. V shed 2 bases and J 7 bases; nucleotides not matched to a gene: 6. CDR1 and CDR2 (germline): KGHSH, LQKENI. The CDR3 is made up of 14 amino acids. This clone came up once. The chain employs TRBV18 and TRBJ1-2, with 8 nucleotides matching TRBD1. Material: peripheral blood. This clonotype originated in a woman of 80 years or more with acute or convalescent COVID-19. CDR3 amino acids: CASSPTGQGFGYTF. The CDR3 DNA is TGTGCCAGCTCACCAACTGGACAGGGCTTTGGCTACACCTTC.